Detailed here is one TCR beta chain. Its antigen is still unknown. No base qualities exist here, and no much larger clone lies one base off it. The CDR3, from cysteine to phenylalanine, totals 19 residues. Only the CDR3 portion is preserved as DNA: 57 bases, with reading frame beginning at the first base. V loses 5 bases, J loses 7 bases, and the germline ends lie 32 bases apart. In the germline V gene, CDR1 corresponds to SGHTA and CDR2 to FQGTGA. The data derive from a study of T cell repertoires in cytomegalovirus infection (dated by TCRdb to the late 2010s). For the wider study: Alongside well-studied HLA-B-restricted epitopes, the peptide stimulations were aimed at recently identified HLA-C-restricted CMV epitopes, whose presentation resists viral immunomodulation. Donor HLA type was relevant to the analysis, because carriage of CMV infection together with the matching HLA type was indicated by public TCR beta signatures. The full study reports these points: The ex vivo response was dominated by HLA-C-restricted CMV-specific TCR beta clonotypes, and the single most frequent clonotype in two of eight donors was supplied by these HLA-C-restricted clonotypes. In both this cohort and an independent cohort of 352 donors, the cumulative frequency of public TCR beta family members distinguished carriers of CMV infection plus the relevant HLA type.

The listed sequencing device is Illumina HiSeq 1500. TCRdb ran its own pipeline on the public reads, namely fastp trimming at Q25 and MiXCR clone calling, and kept in-frame beta chains. Under each unique CDR3 protein, matching rows form one entry showing the most common genes and DNA. This sample gives about 920,000 distinct CDR3 sequences in total; roughly 31% of them show up just once. 11% to 15% of the sample is in the top ten clones. Read against the paper, the sample's treatment or condition label means: in vitro stimulation with specific CMV peptide epitopes to enrich CMV-specific T cells. The sequencing used cultured CD8+ T cells from PBMCs, collected from culture after CMV antigen stimulation. This TCR was sampled from a human donor in good health (CMV status not recorded). Some clones in this sample may be carry-over from other donors' samples. The rearranged segments are TRBV7-3 and TRBJ1-1; perhaps TRBD1 is the D gene, with 6 bases matching. DNA sequence: TGTGCCAGCAGCCCCGATACAATCCTTACCAGGGGCGGAACCGTTGAAGCTTTCTTT. This is translated as CASSPDTILTRGGTVEAFF.